One and the same sample provided the 28 T cell receptor beta chains below, sequenced in a study of T cell responses to AZD1222 COVID-19 vaccine. Clones were sequenced by immunoSEQ multiplex PCR, and TCRdb holds only the in-frame ones, with some missing. The table has 140,000 to 150,000 clones, approximately 90% seen once. The material sequenced was peripheral blood, taken 28 days after the second AZD1222 dose. The receptors were gathered from an adult who received the AZD1222 COVID-19 vaccine.

This sequence joins TRBV29-1 and TRBJ1-1; D gene unclear. V was pared by 1 base and J by 1 base, with 1 base between. Per the germline V gene, CDR1 is SQVTM and CDR2 is ANQGSEA. The CDR3 contains 11 residues. The CDR3 region is CSVEGNTEAFF. The CDR3 nucleotides read TGCAGCGTTGAAGGGAACACTGAAGCTTTCTTT.

The rearrangement links TRBV6-2 or TRBV6-3 to TRBJ1-2; D is unresolved. The V end was cut by 2 bases, the J end by 5 bases, with 9 bases between. Germline V gene lookup returns CDR1 MNHEY and CDR2 SVGEGT. CDR3 length: 13 residues. The CDR3 reads CASSYLAVYGYTF. CDR3 bases: TGTGCCAGCAGTTACCTTGCAGTATATGGCTACACCTTC.

V gene TRBV5-4 combines with J gene TRBJ2-7; 16 bases line up with TRBD2. Trimming at V came to 10 bases and at J to 4 bases, leaving 20 bases not matched to a gene. Germline assignment: CDR1 SGHNT and CDR2 YYREEE (reference sequence). This CDR3 is 19 amino acids long. The CDR3 here is CARRRIGGGLAGGMYEQYF. CDR3 coding DNA: TGTGCCCGCCGCCGAATTGGGGGGGGACTAGCGGGAGGGATGTACGAGCAGTACTTC.

The chain is built from TRBV19 and TRBJ1-1, with D tentatively TRBD1 (5 bases). CDR1 is LNHDA and CDR2 is SQIVND in the germline V gene (reference sequence). Trimming cost V 7 bases and J 0 bases, with 24 bases left between them. The CDR3 covers 18 residues. Here the CDR3 reads CASTGGEGTSYMNTEAFF. In DNA form, the CDR3 reads TGTGCCAGTACCGGAGGGGAGGGGACTTCCTACATGAACACTGAAGCTTTCTTT.

The rearrangement links TRBV19 to TRBJ1-2, with 8 nucleotides matching TRBD1. Germline V lookup: CDR1 LNHDA, CDR2 SQIVND (reference sequence). With V trimmed by 7 bases and J by 4 bases, 14 bases remained unmatched. The CDR3 extends over 16 amino acids. The CDR3 reads CASTLDRGGIFYGYTF. The CDR3 bases are TGTGCCAGTACCTTAGACAGGGGCGGAATCTTCTATGGCTACACCTTC.

This rearrangement joins TRBV6-2 or TRBV6-3 to TRBJ2-7; the match to TRBD2 covers 10 bases. The CDR3 contains 16 residues. Germline values: CDR1 MNHEY, CDR2 SVGEGT. The V and J ends lost 0 bases and 3 bases, in that order; junction bases with no gene match: 5. CDR3 in amino acids: CASSYSRTSGYYEQYF. The CDR3 DNA sequence: TGTGCCAGCAGTTACTCGAGGACTAGCGGATACTACGAGCAGTACTTC.

The V call is TRBV2, the J call TRBJ1-1, with D perhaps TRBD1 (6 bases). This CDR3 contains 14 residues. Trimming took 7 bases from V and 4 from J, leaving 16 bases between them. Per the germline V gene, CDR1 is SNHLY and CDR2 is FYNNEI. The CDR3 DNA sequence: TGTGCCAGCACCAGAACAGGGTCGGGCACTGAAGCTTTCTTT. As protein: CASTRTGSGTEAFF.

This chain links TRBV15 with TRBJ2-7, with D maybe TRBD2 (5 bases). Germline V gene lookup returns CDR1 LNHNV and CDR2 YYDKDF (reference sequence). Trimming shortened V by 4 bases and J by 6 bases, and 10 bases separated the two germline ends. The CDR3 has 12 amino acids. CDR3 sequence (DNA): TGTGCCACCAGCACTCCGGGATCCGAGCAGTACTTC. Encoded protein: CATSTPGSEQYF.

This clone appeared a few times. V is TRBV6-6 and J is TRBJ2-7, with D perhaps being TRBD1 or TRBD2 (6 bases each). This CDR3 is built from 15 residues. The V gene's germline CDR1 is MNHNY and CDR2 SVGAGI (reference sequence). Between the trimmed V and J ends, which lost 6 bases and 2 bases, there was a span of 17 bases. CDR3 residues: CASSHSSEGAYEQYF. In nucleotides, the CDR3 is TGTGCCAGCAGCCATTCGTCGGAGGGGGCCTACGAGCAGTACTTC.

About this clone: The junction shows a germline mismatch at one end, possibly a read error. In nucleotides, the CDR3 is TGTGCCTGGAAGGACTGGGGAGTGCACTTC. It codes for CAWKDWGVHF. V and J are TRBV30 and TRBJ2-7, with D possibly TRBD2 on 5 matching bases. The length of the CDR3 is 10 residues. Germline assignment: CDR1 GTSNPN and CDR2 SVGIG (reference sequence).

J is TRBJ2-7 and V is TRBV6-5; D is tentatively TRBD1 or TRBD2 (7 bases each). The CDR3 spans 15 residues. V lost 4 bases and J 7 bases, leaving 20 bases between the germline ends. CDR1 is MNHEY and CDR2 is SVGAGI in the germline V gene. The CDR3: CASSLFWEGAREQYF. The CDR3, as DNA: TGTGCCAGCAGTTTATTTTGGGAGGGGGCGAGGGAGCAGTACTTC.

This clone appeared a single time. This chain links TRBV18 with TRBJ1-1; unclear D gene. Germline lookup yields CDR1 KGHSH and CDR2 LQKENI. The CDR3 length is 14 residues. Trimming pared 1 base from V and 5 bases from J, leaving 11 bases between. For the CDR3, the DNA is TGTGCCAGCTCACCACGGGAGGGTACGACTGAAGCTTTCTTT. It yields the protein CASSPREGTTEAFF.

This clone was found once. In DNA form, the CDR3 reads TGTGCCAGCAGCCAAGGGGACAGGGTGATTAACTATGGCTACACCTTC. Encoded protein: CASSQGDRVINYGYTF. The V call is TRBV4-2, the J call TRBJ1-2, with 9 bases lining up with TRBD1. Germline V lookup: CDR1 LGHNA, CDR2 YNFKEQ. The V segment lost 1 base and the J segment 1 base; nucleotides outside the gene matches: 4. The CDR3 covers 16 residues.

This clone was observed a few times. The V gene is TRBV12-3 or TRBV12-4, the J gene TRBJ1-1; D remains unclear. CDR3 length: 11 amino acids. The V gene lost 6 bases and the J gene lost 7 bases, with 9 bases spanning the gap. The CDR3, as DNA: TGTGCCAGCAGCCCCGGGAGTGAAGCTTTCTTT. Its protein product is CASSPGSEAFF.

This chain links TRBV11-2 with TRBJ1-1; no clear D gene. The CDR3 has 13 residues. The germline V gene encodes CDR1 SGHAT and CDR2 FQNNGV. Deletions cut 1 base from V and 1 base from J, with 4 bases between. The CDR3 sequence is CASSLVGNTEAFF. CDR3 DNA sequence: TGTGCCAGCAGCTTAGTCGGGAACACTGAAGCTTTCTTT.

The chain has TRBV7-8 and TRBJ1-6; the D is unclear. Trimming left V 5 bases short and J 5 bases short, with 10 bases between. CDR1 and CDR2 from the germline V gene are SGHVS and FQNEAQ. The CDR3 contains 14 residues. The CDR3 nucleotides read TGTGCCAGCAGCCCCCGGGGAAATAATTCACCCCTCCACTTT. It codes for CASSPRGNNSPLHF.

V usage is TRBV28 and J usage is TRBJ1-6; 7 positions match TRBD1. The CDR3 contains 17 residues. The V gene end was trimmed by 4 bases and the J gene end by 0 bases; junction bases not matched to a gene: 6. Germline V CDR1 and CDR2: MDHEN, SYDVKM. CDR3: CASSSVTGDSYNSPLHF. The CDR3 bases are TGTGCCAGCAGTTCAGTAACAGGGGACTCCTATAATTCACCCCTCCACTTT.

This clone occurred once. The chain recombines TRBV5-6 with TRBJ2-2; 10 bases fit TRBD2. CDR3 size: 15 residues. The junction had 8 bases not matched to a gene; V was cut back by 5 bases and J by 7 bases. Germline CDR1 is SGHDT and CDR2 is YYEEEE. The DNA for the CDR3 is TGTGCCAGCAGACCTAGCGGGAGAGGCGGCGGGGAGCTGTTTTTT. Translated, it gives CASRPSGRGGGELFF.

The rearrangement joins TRBV27 to TRBJ1-5, with D perhaps TRBD1 (6 bases). This CDR3 has 14 residues. V dropped 5 bases and J dropped 7 bases, with 15 bases sitting between them. The germline gives CDR1 MNHEY, CDR2 SMNVEV (reference sequence). The CDR3 DNA reads as TGTGCCAGCAGTCTCCCGGGGGCTGCGCAGCCCCAGCATTTT. Translated: CASSLPGAAQPQHF.

The rearrangement links TRBV7-9 to TRBJ2-7; D unclear. This CDR3 contains 14 residues. The germline V gene has CDR1 SEHNR and CDR2 FQNEAQ (reference sequence). V was cut by 5 bases and J by 7 bases, with 18 bases left in between. CDR3 loop: CASSPETGVREQYF. CDR3 DNA sequence: TGTGCCAGCAGCCCAGAGACTGGGGTGAGGGAGCAGTACTTC.

The rearrangement joins TRBV30 to TRBJ1-5, with TRBD1 as a possible D gene (6 bases). This CDR3 spans 14 amino acids. Deletions cut 3 bases from V and 4 bases from J, with 13 bases between. Germline loops: CDR1 GTSNPN, CDR2 SVGIG (reference sequence). The chain's CDR3 is CAWRRGGLNQPQHF. CDR3 nucleotides: TGTGCCTGGAGGCGCGGGGGGCTAAATCAGCCCCAGCATTTT.

This chain joins TRBV6-1 and TRBJ1-2, with 7 bases aligning to TRBD1. CDR3 length equals 18 residues. The trim removed 2 bases at V and 4 bases at J, leaving 16 bases unmatched. From germline, CDR1 is MNHNS and CDR2 SASEGT. This CDR3 reads CASSERGTEILALYGYTF. The CDR3 region has the DNA TGTGCCAGCAGTGAACGAGGGACAGAAATACTCGCTCTCTATGGCTACACCTTC.

This clone was seen just once. The chain uses TRBV6-5 and TRBJ2-1, with 14 bases identical to TRBD2. Germline V gene data show CDR1 as MNHEY and CDR2 as SVGAGI. CDR3 size: 15 residues. With 6 bases clipped from V and 10 bases from J, the junction kept 8 bases outside the gene matches. The CDR3 DNA reads as TGTGCCAGCAGGGGGGGGACTAGCGGGAGAGAAGAGCAGTTCTTC. This sequence encodes CASRGGTSGREEQFF.

The rearrangement joins TRBV7-2 to TRBJ1-1; no definite D call. The length of the CDR3 is 12 residues. Germline V gene lookup returns CDR1 SGHTA and CDR2 FQGNSA. V lost 8 bases and J lost 7, with 14 bases in between. The CDR3 bases are TGTGCCAGCCTCCCCCCCATTGGTGAAGCTTTCTTT. Translated: CASLPPIGEAFF.

V and J are TRBV19 and TRBJ2-7, with D perhaps matching TRBD2 (5 bases). The CDR3 spans 12 residues. Germline CDR1 and CDR2: LNHDA and SQIVND (reference sequence). V shed 6 bases and J shed 7 bases, with 13 bases lying between them. CDR3 coding DNA: TGTGCCAGTAGCAAAGAGGGAAATGAGCAGTACTTC. Its translation: CASSKEGNEQYF.

The chain joins TRBV19 to TRBJ1-2, with D perhaps TRBD1 (6 bases). Between the trimmed V and J ends, which lost 5 bases and 0 bases, there was a span of 19 bases. Per the germline V gene, CDR1 is LNHDA and CDR2 is SQIVND (reference sequence). This CDR3 comprises 17 residues. The CDR3 coding sequence is TGTGCCAGTAGTTCCCCAGGGGATATTGGCACTAACTATGGCTACACCTTC. It is translated as CASSSPGDIGTNYGYTF.

The rearrangement joins TRBV2 to TRBJ1-2; no reliable D call. CDR3 size: 13 residues. From germline, CDR1 is SNHLY and CDR2 FYNNEI. V lost 7 bases and J lost 6, with 15 bases in between. CDR3 region: CASIRRDGDGYTF. CDR3 nucleotide sequence: TGTGCCAGCATCAGAAGGGATGGGGATGGCTACACCTTC.

CDR3 protein: CASSEGQGARKLFF. The CDR3 DNA sequence: TGTGCCAGCAGTGAGGGACAGGGGGCGCGAAAACTGTTTTTT. The chain joins TRBV2 to TRBJ1-4, with 12 bases fitting TRBD1. The CDR3 is made up of 14 amino acids. V shed 3 bases, J shed 10 bases, and the junction held 3 bases outside the gene matches. Germline CDR1 and CDR2: SNHLY and FYNNEI.